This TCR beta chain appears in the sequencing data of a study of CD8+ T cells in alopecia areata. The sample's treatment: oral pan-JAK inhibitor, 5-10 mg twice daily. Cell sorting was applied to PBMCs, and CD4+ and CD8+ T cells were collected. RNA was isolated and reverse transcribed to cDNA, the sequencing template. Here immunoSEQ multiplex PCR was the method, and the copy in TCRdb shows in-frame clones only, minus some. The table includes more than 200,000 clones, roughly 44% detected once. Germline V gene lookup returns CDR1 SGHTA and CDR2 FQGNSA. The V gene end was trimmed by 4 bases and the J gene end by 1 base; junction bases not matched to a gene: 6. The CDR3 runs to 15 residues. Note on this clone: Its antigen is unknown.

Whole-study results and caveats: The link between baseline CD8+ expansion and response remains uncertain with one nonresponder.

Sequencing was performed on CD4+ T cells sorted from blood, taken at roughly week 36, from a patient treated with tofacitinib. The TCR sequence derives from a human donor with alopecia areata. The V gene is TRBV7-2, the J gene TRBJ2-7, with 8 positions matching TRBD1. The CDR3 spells CASSSWTGLSYEQYF. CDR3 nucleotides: TGTGCCAGCAGCTCGTGGACAGGGTTATCCTACGAGCAGTACTTC.